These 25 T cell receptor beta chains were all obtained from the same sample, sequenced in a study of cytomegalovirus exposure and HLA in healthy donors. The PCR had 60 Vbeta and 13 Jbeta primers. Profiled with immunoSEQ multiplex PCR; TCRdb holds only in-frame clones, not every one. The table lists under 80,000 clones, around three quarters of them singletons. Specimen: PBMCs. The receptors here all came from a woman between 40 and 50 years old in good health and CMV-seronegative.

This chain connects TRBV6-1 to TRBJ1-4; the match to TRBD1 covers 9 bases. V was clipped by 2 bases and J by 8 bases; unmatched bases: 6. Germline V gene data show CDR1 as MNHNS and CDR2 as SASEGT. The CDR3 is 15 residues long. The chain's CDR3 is CASSETGGSGEKLFF. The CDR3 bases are TGTGCCAGCAGTGAAACAGGGGGCTCCGGAGAAAAACTGTTTTTT.

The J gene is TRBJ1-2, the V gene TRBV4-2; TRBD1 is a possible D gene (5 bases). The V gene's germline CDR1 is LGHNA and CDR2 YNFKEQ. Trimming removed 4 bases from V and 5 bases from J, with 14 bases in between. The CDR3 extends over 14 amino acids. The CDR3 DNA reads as TGTGCCAGCAGCCCCAGAGCGGGGCGGTATGGCTACACCTTC. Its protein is CASSPRAGRYGYTF.

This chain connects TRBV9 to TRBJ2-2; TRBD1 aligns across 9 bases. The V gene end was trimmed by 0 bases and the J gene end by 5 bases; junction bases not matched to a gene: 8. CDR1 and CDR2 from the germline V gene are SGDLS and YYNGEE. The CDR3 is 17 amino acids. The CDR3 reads CASSVAAGQGRTGELFF. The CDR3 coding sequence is TGTGCCAGCAGCGTAGCCGCAGGACAGGGGCGGACCGGGGAGCTGTTTTTT.

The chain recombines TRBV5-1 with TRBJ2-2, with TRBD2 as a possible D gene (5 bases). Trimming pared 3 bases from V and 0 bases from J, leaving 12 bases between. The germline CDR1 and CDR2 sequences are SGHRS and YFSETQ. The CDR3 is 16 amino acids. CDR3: CASSSGSLANTGELFF. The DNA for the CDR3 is TGCGCCAGCAGCTCGGGGAGCCTTGCGAACACCGGGGAGCTGTTTTTT.

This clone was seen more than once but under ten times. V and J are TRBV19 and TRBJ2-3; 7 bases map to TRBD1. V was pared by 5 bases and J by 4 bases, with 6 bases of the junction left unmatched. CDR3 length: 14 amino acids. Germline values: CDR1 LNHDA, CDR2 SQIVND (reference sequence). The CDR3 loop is CASSGTAVADTQYF. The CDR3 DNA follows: TGTGCCAGTAGTGGGACAGCAGTTGCAGATACGCAGTATTTT.

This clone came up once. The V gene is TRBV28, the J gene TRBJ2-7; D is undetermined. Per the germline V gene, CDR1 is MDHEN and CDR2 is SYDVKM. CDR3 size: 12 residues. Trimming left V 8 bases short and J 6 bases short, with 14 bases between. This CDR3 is CASQLRIGEQYF. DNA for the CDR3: TGTGCCAGCCAACTCCGTATTGGCGAGCAGTACTTC.

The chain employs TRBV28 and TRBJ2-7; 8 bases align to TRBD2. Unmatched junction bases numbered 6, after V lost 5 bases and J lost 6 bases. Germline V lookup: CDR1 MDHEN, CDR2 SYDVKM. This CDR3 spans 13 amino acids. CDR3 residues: CASSGGGYREQYF. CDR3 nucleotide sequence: TGTGCCAGCAGTGGCGGGGGGTATCGCGAGCAGTACTTC.

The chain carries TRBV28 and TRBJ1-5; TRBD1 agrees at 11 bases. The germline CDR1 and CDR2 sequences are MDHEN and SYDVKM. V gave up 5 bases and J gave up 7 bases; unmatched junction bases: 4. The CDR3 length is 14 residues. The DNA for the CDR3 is TGTGCCAGCAGTCGGACAGGGGGCCGACAGCCCCAGCATTTT. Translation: CASSRTGGRQPQHF. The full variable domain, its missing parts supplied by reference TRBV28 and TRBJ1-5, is DVKVTQSSRYLVKRTGEKVFLECVQDMDHENMFWYRQDPGLGLRLIYFSYDVKMKEKGDIPEGYSVSREKKERFSLILESASTNQTSMYLCASSRTGGRQPQHFGDGTRLSIL.

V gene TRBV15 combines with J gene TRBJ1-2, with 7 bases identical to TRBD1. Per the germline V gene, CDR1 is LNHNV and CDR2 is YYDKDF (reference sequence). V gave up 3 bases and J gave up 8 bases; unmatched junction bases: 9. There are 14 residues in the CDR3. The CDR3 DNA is TGTGCCACCAGCAGTTCCGACAGGGTCGGGGGCTACACCTTC. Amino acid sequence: CATSSSDRVGGYTF.

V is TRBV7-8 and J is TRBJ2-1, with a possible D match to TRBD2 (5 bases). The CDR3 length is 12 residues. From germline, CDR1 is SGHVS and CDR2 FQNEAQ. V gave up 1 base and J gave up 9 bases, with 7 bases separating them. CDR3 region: CASSLGGFEQFF. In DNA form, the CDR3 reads TGTGCCAGCAGCTTAGGAGGGTTTGAGCAGTTCTTC.

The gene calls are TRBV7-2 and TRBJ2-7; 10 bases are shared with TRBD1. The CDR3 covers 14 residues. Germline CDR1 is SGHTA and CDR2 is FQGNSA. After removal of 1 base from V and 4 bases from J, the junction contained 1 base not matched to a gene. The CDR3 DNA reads TGTGCCAGCAGCTTAGGGGACAGGGGTTACGAGCAGTACTTC. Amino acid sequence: CASSLGDRGYEQYF. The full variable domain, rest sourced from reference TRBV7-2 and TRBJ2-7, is GAGVSQSPSNKVTEKGKDVELRCDPISGHTALYWYRQSLGQGLEFLIYFQGNSAPDKSGLPSDRFSAERTGGSVSTLTIQRTQQEDSAVYLCASSLGDRGYEQYFGPGTRLTVT.

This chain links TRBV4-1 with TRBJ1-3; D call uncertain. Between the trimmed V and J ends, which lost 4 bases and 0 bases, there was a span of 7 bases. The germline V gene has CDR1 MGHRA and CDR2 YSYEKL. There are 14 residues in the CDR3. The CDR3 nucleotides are TGCGCCAGCAGCCCCCGGGGCTCTGGAAACACCATATATTTT. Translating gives CASSPRGSGNTIYF.

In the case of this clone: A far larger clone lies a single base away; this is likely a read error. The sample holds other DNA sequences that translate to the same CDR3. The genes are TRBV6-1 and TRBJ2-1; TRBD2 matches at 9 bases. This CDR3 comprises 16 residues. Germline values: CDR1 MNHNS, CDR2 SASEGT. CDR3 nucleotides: TGTGCCAGCAGTGAACTCCGCGGGGGGGCTTCGGATGAGCAATTCTTC. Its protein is CASSELRGGASDEQFF.

The CDR3, as DNA: TGTGCCAGCAGTTTATCGGGACAGGGGGATGATCAGCCCCAGCATTTT. Translating gives CASSLSGQGDDQPQHF. The J gene is TRBJ1-5, the V gene TRBV28, with TRBD1 matching 11 bases. From germline, CDR1 is MDHEN and CDR2 SYDVKM. Trimming took 1 base from V and 5 from J; bases not matched to a gene: 4. The CDR3 runs 16 residues.

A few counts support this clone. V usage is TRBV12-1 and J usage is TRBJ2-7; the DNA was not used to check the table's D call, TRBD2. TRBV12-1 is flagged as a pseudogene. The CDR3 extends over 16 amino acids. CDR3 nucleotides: TGTGCCAGCAGCCCCACAGAGGGTAAACTCTCCTACGAGCAGTACTTC. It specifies CASSPTEGKLSYEQYF.

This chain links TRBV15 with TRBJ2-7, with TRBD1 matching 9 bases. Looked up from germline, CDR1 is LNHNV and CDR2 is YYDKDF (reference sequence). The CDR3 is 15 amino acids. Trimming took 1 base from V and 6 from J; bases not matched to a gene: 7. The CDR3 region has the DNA TGTGCCACCAGCAGAGGCCGGGACAGGGTCCGCGAGCAGTACTTC. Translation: CATSRGRDRVREQYF. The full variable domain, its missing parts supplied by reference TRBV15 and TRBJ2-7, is DAMVIQNPRYQVTQFGKPVTLSCSQTLNHNVMYWYQQKSSQAPKLLFHYYDKDFNNEADTPDNFQSRRPNTSFCFLDIRSPGLGDTAMYLCATSRGRDRVREQYFGPGTRLTVT.

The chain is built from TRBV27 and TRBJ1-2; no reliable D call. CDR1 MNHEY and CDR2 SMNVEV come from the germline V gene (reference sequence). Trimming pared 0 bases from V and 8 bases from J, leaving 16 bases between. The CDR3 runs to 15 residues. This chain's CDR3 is CASSLSGGESGGYTF. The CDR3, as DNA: TGTGCCAGCAGTTTATCGGGTGGAGAATCTGGAGGCTACACCTTC.

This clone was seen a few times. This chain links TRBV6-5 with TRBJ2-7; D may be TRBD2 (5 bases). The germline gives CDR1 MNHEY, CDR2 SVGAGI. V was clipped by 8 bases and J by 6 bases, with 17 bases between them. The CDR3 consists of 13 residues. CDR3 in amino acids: CASASLRGSEQYF. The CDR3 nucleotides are TGTGCCAGCGCCTCTTTACGGGGTAGCGAGCAGTACTTC.

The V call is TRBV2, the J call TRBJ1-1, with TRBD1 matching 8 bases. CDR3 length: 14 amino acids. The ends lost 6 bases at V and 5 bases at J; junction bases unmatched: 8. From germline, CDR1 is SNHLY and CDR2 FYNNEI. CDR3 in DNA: TGTGCCAGCAGCAGACAGGGGATCGGGACTGAAGCTTTCTTT. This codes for CASSRQGIGTEAFF.

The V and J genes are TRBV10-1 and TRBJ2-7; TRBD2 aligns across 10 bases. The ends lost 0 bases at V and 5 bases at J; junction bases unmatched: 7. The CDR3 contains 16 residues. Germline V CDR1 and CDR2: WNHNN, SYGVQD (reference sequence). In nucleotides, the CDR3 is TGCGCCAGCAGTGAGTCGAGAGCTAGCGGGAGAAACGAGCAGTACTTC. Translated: CASSESRASGRNEQYF.

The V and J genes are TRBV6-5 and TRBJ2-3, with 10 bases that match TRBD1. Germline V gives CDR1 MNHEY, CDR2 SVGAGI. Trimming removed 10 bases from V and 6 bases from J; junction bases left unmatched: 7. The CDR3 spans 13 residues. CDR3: CATLTGGRDTQYF. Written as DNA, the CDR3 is TGTGCCACCCTGACAGGGGGCAGGGATACGCAGTATTTT.

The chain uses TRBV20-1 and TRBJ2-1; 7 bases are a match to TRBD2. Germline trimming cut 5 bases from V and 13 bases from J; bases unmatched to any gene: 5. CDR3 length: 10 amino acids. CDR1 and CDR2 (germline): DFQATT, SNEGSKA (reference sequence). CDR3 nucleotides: TGCAGTGCTGGTGGGGGGGTTCAGTTCTTC. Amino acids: CSAGGGVQFF.

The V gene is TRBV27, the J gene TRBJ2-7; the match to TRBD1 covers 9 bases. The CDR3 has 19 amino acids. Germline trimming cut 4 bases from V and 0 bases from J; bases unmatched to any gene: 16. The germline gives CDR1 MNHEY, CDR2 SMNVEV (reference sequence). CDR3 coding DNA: TGTGCCAGCAGTTCAAGCTCCCCCGGACAGGGGAGTTCCTCCTACGAGCAGTACTTC. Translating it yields CASSSSSPGQGSSSYEQYF.

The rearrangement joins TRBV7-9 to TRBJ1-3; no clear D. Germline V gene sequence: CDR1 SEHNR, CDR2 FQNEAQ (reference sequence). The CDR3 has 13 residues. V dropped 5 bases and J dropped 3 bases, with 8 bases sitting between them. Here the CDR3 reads CASSLSFGNTIYF. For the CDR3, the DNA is TGTGCCAGCAGCCTAAGTTTTGGAAACACCATATATTTT.

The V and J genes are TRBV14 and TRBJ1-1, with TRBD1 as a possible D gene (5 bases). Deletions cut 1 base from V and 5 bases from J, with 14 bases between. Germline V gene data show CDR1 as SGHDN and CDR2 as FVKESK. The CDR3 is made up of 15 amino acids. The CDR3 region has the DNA TGTGCCAGCAGCCAAGCCGGCGGGCGGGGGACTGAAGCTTTCTTT. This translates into CASSQAGGRGTEAFF.